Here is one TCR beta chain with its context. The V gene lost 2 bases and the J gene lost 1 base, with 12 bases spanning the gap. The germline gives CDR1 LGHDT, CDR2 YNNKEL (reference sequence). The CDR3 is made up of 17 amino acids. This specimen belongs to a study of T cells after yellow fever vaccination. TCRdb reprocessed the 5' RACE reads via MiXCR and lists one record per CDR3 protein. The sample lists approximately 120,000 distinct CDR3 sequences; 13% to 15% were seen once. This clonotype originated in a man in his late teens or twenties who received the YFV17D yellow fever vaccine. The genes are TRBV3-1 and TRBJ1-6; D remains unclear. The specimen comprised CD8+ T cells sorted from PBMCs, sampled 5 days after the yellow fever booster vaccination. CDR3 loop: CASSQNPSGSYNSPLHF. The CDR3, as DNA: TGTGCCAGCAGCCAAAACCCCTCGGGGTCCTATAATTCACCCCTCCACTTT.